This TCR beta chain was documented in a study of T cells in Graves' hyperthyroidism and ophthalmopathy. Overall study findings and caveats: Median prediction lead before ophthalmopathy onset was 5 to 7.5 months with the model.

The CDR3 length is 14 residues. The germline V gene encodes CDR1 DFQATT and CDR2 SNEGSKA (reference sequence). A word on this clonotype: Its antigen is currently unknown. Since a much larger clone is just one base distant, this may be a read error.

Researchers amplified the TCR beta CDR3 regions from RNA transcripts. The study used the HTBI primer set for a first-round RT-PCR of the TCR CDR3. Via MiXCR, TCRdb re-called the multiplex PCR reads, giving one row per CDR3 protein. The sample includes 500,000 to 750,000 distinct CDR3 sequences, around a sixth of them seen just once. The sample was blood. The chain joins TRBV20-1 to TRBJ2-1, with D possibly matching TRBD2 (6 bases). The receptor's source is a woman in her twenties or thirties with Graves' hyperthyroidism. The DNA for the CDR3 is TGCAGTGCAACGGGACTCCAAATCGACAATGCGCAGTTCTTC. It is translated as CSATGLQIDNAQFF.